Many counts were recorded for the clone carrying this T cell receptor (beta chain). Arm-PCR of CDR3 regions and iRepertoire HTBI primers were used to build TCR beta libraries. TCRdb re-analysed the multiplex PCR reads in MiXCR, keeping a single row per CDR3 protein. The sample lists about 420,000 distinct CDR3 sequences, roughly 17% occurring once. This CDR3 contains 12 residues. CDR1 is MNHNS and CDR2 is SASEGT in the germline V gene. V gave up 6 bases and J gave up 4 bases, with 9 bases separating them. Indicated time point: newly diagnosed GD, antithyroid drugs for less than 3 months. PBMCs provided the RNA from which the TCR library was made. This entry belongs to a study of regulatory T cells in long-lasting Graves disease. The same sample was also studied in work on T cells in Graves' hyperthyroidism and ophthalmopathy.

The TCR sequence derives from a woman aged 18-35 years with Graves disease. The chain links TRBV6-1 to TRBJ2-5; the D is unclear. Specimen: peripheral blood mononuclear cells (PBMCs), collected at new diagnosis, from a patient treated with antithyroid drugs. The DNA for the CDR3 is TGTGCCAGCAGCGAAACGTCAGAGACCCAGTACTTC. It translates to CASSETSETQYF.